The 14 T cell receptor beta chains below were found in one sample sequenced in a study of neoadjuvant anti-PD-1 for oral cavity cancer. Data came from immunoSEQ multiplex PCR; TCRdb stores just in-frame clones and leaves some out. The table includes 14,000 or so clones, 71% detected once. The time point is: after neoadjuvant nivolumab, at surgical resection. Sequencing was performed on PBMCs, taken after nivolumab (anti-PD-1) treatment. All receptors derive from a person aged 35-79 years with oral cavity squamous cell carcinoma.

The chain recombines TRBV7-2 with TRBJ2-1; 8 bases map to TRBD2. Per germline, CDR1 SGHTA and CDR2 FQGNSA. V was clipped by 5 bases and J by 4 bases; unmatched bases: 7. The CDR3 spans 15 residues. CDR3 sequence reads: CASSLDTSGYNEQFF. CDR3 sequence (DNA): TGTGCCAGCAGCCTCGATACTAGCGGATACAATGAGCAGTTCTTC. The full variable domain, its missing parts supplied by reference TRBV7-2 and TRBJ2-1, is GAGVSQSPSNKVTEKGKDVELRCDPISGHTALYWYRQSLGQGLEFLIYFQGNSAPDKSGLPSDRFSAERTGGSVSTLTIQRTQQEDSAVYLCASSLDTSGYNEQFFGPGTRLTVL.

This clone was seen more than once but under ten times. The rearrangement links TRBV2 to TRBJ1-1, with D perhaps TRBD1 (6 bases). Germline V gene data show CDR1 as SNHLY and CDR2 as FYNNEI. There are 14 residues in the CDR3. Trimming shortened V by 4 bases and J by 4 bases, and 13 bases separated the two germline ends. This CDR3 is CASSAEGEGTEAFF. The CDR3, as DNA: TGTGCCAGCAGTGCGGAGGGGGAGGGCACTGAAGCTTTCTTT.

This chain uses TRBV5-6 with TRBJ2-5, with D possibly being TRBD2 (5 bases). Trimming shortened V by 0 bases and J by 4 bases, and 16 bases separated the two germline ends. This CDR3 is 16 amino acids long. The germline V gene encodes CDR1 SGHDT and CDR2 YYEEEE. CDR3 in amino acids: CASSLEVVRTSETQYF. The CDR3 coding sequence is TGTGCCAGCAGCTTGGAAGTTGTGAGGACTTCAGAGACCCAGTACTTC.

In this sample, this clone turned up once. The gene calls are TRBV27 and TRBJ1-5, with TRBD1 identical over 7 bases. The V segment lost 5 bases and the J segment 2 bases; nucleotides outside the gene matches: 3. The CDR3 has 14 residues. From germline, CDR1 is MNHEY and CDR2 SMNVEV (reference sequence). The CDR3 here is CASSPDRGNQPQHF. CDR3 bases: TGTGCCAGCAGTCCTGACAGGGGCAATCAGCCCCAGCATTTT.

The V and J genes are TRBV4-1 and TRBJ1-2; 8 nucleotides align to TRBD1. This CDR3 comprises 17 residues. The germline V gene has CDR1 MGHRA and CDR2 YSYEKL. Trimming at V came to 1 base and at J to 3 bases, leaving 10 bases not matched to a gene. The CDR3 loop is CASSQALSGGADYGYTF. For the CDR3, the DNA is TGCGCCAGCAGCCAAGCTTTGTCAGGGGGCGCGGACTATGGCTACACCTTC.

The CDR3 here is CASSLSKPGYEQYF. The DNA for the CDR3 is TGTGCCAGCAGCTTGTCCAAGCCGGGCTACGAGCAGTACTTC. J is TRBJ2-7 and V is TRBV7-6; no firm D call. The CDR3 consists of 14 residues. Germline V CDR1 and CDR2: SGHVS, FNYEAQ. V lost 3 bases and J lost 3, with 12 bases in between.

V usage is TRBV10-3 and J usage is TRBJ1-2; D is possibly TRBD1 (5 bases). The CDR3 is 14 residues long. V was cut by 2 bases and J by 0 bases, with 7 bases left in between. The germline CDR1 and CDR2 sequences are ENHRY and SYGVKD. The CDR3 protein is CAISEDRTNYGYTF. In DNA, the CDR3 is TGTGCCATCAGTGAGGACAGAACTAACTATGGCTACACCTTC.

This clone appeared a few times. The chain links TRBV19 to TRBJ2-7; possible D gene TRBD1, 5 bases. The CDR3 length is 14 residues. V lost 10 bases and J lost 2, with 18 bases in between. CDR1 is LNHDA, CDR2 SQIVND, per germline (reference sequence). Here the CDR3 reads CATRAGSLPYEQYF. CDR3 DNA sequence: TGTGCCACCAGGGCAGGGTCCTTACCCTACGAGCAGTACTTC.

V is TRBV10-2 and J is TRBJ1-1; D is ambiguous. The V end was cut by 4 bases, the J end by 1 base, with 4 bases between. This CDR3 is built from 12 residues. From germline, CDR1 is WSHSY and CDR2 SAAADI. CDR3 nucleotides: TGCGCCAGCAGTGTTAGGAACACTGAAGCTTTCTTT. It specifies CASSVRNTEAFF.

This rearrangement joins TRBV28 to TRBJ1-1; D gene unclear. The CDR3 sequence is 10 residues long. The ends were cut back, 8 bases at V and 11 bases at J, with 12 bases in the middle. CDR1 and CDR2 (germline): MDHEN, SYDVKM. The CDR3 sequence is CASSGNGAFF. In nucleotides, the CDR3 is TGTGCCAGCTCCGGGAATGGGGCTTTCTTT.

This CDR3 is CASSPALGEQYF. The CDR3, as DNA: TGTGCCAGCTCACCAGCCCTGGGCGAGCAGTACTTC. V and J are TRBV18 and TRBJ2-7; D gene unclear. CDR1 is KGHSH, CDR2 LQKENI, per germline. The ends were cut back, 2 bases at V and 6 bases at J, with 8 bases in the middle. The CDR3 totals 12 residues.

In DNA form, the CDR3 reads TGTGCCAGCAAGCCTTACAACAATCAGCCCCAGCATTTT. This gives the protein CASKPYNNQPQHF. This chain connects TRBV21-1 to TRBJ1-5. TRBV21-1 is noted as a pseudogene. This CDR3 has 13 residues.

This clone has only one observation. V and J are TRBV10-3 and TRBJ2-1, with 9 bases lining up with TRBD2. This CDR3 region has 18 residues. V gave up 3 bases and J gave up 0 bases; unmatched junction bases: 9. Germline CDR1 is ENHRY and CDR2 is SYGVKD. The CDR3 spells CAISDSGSGRSSYNEQFF. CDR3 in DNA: TGTGCCATCAGTGATTCCGGCAGCGGGAGGAGCTCCTACAATGAGCAGTTCTTC.

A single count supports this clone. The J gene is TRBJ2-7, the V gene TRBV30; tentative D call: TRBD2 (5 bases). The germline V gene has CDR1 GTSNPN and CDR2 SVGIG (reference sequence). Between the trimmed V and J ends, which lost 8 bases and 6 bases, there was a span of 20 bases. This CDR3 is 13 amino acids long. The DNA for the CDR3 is TGTGCCCTCACGAAAGGAGGCCTCTCCGAGCAGTACTTC. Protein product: CALTKGGLSEQYF.